The T cell receptor (beta chain) under discussion was sequenced for a study of EBV T-cell therapy then PD-1 blockade in nasopharyngeal carcinoma. Treatment here: AdE1-LMPpoly-expanded autologous EBV-specific T-cell therapy followed by anti-PD-1 nivolumab. As regards this clone: Its antigen is currently unknown.

Profiled with immunoSEQ multiplex PCR; TCRdb holds only in-frame clones, not every one. The sample contains under 30,000 clones, 75% to 90% of which appear only once. CDR1 MGHRA and CDR2 YSYEKL come from the germline V gene. J lost 3 bases, V lost 0 bases, and 7 bases had no gene match. The CDR3 consists of 16 residues. Material: CD8+ T cells from blood, obtained at approximately day 60 from a patient whose treatment included autologous EBV-specific T cells and nivolumab. The rearrangement uses TRBV4-1 and TRBJ2-5, with 7 bases lining up with TRBD1. This TCR was sampled from a man between 35 and 55 years old with nasopharyngeal carcinoma. In nucleotides, the CDR3 is TGCGCCAGCAGCCAAGATGCAGGGGGTGGGGAAGAGACCCAGTACTTC. Protein product: CASSQDAGGGEETQYF.